A single sample is the source of the 17 T cell receptor beta chains below, sequenced in a study of CD8 T cells in ankylosing spondylitis. For these receptors, no antigen is known. TCRdb re-called the 5' RACE reads through MiXCR, storing one row per CDR3 protein. The repertoire holds a few hundred thousand distinct CDR3 sequences, with 20% to 25% as singletons. General study findings and limits: Ankylosing spondylitis blood appeared to carry a characteristic TCR beta motif of 7 or 8 highly homologous variants.

Material: blood, either unsorted or a sorted T cell fraction (not recorded which). The origin of the receptors is a male donor with ankylosing spondylitis.

This clonotype appeared a few times. This chain connects TRBV18 to TRBJ2-7; 11 bases are shared with TRBD1. The germline CDR1 and CDR2 sequences are KGHSH and LQKENI. V was pared by 3 bases and J by 7 bases, with 11 bases of the junction left unmatched. The CDR3 runs 16 residues. The CDR3 DNA follows: TGTGCCAGCTCACCTACTGGGACAGGGGGATCGGGGGAGCAGTACTTC. Translation gives CASSPTGTGGSGEQYF.

This sequence joins TRBV4-1 and TRBJ2-7; D is possibly TRBD1 (6 bases). Germline lookup yields CDR1 MGHRA and CDR2 YSYEKL. V gave up 0 bases and J gave up 4 bases, with 19 bases separating them. The CDR3 has 17 amino acids. The CDR3 loop is CASSQDRSDSEEYEQYF. For the CDR3, the DNA is TGCGCCAGCAGCCAAGATCGGTCGGACAGTGAAGAATACGAGCAGTACTTC.

V and J are TRBV6-2 or TRBV6-3 and TRBJ2-5; D possibly corresponds to TRBD1 (5 bases). V was clipped by 5 bases and J by 7 bases, with 17 bases between them. The CDR3 spans 14 residues. The germline V gene encodes CDR1 MNHEY and CDR2 SVGEGT. CDR3 sequence reads: CASSGAGLPGTQYF. CDR3 sequence (DNA): TGTGCCAGCAGTGGTGCAGGGCTTCCGGGGACCCAGTACTTC.

This clonotype occurred a few times. The V gene is TRBV18, the J gene TRBJ1-1, with D possibly matching TRBD1 (5 bases). The CDR3 is 13 amino acids. The V end lost 5 bases, the J end lost 2 bases, and 9 bases lay between the germline ends. Germline-derived CDR1 and CDR2 are KGHSH and LQKENI. This CDR3 is CASSDSGNTEAFF. The CDR3 DNA reads TGTGCCAGCTCAGACAGCGGAAACACTGAAGCTTTCTTT.

The chain joins TRBV10-3 to TRBJ2-5; 14 nucleotides align to TRBD2. Germline lookup yields CDR1 ENHRY and CDR2 SYGVKD. The junction had 4 bases not matched to a gene; V was cut back by 6 bases and J by 1 base. The CDR3 has 16 residues. In DNA, the CDR3 is TGTGCCATCAGCCCGGGGACTAGCGGGAGCCAAGAGACCCAGTACTTC. This codes for CAISPGTSGSQETQYF.

The chain has TRBV20-1 and TRBJ2-4; 7 nucleotides align to TRBD1. The length of the CDR3 is 13 residues. Germline trimming cut 6 bases from V and 7 bases from J; bases unmatched to any gene: 9. Germline values: CDR1 DFQATT, CDR2 SNEGSKA (reference sequence). CDR3 loop: CSARQGLSNIQYF. The DNA of the CDR3 is TGCAGTGCAAGACAGGGCCTGAGTAACATTCAGTACTTC.

This chain connects TRBV5-1 to TRBJ1-1; D remains unclear. The CDR3 has 14 residues. Germline V gene lookup returns CDR1 SGHRS and CDR2 YFSETQ. V was clipped by 1 base and J by 8 bases, with 15 bases between them. In nucleotides, the CDR3 is TGCGCCAGCAGCTTGCGCCAAGGCCGGTCGGAAGCTTTCTTT. It translates to CASSLRQGRSEAFF.

This clonotype turned up a few times. The chain uses TRBV28 and TRBJ1-3, with unresolved D. Trimming shortened V by 6 bases and J by 0 bases, and 3 bases separated the two germline ends. Per the germline V gene, CDR1 is MDHEN and CDR2 is SYDVKM. The length of the CDR3 is 12 residues. CDR3 in amino acids: CASRLSGNTIYF. The CDR3 nucleotides read TGTGCCAGCAGACTCTCTGGAAACACCATATATTTT.

This chain connects TRBV9 to TRBJ2-7; D remains unclear. V lost 1 base and J 0 bases, leaving 8 bases between the germline ends. Germline-derived CDR1 and CDR2 are SGDLS and YYNGEE. This CDR3 region has 14 residues. In DNA, the CDR3 is TGTGCCAGCAGCGTACAGAGCAGCTCCTACGAGCAGTACTTC. This translates into CASSVQSSSYEQYF.

The chain carries TRBV19 and TRBJ2-3; D is unresolved. CDR3 length equals 14 residues. Germline values: CDR1 LNHDA, CDR2 SQIVND (reference sequence). Trimming removed 3 bases at V and 0 bases at J, with 7 bases between. Here the CDR3 DNA reads TGTGCCAGTAGTATTCAGGCTAGCACAGATACGCAGTATTTT. Its protein is CASSIQASTDTQYF.

The V gene is TRBV11-1, the J gene TRBJ2-3, with 9 bases lining up with TRBD2. V lost 2 bases to trimming and J lost 4 bases; unmatched junction nucleotides: 13. The CDR3 covers 18 residues. Germline CDR1 is SGHAT and CDR2 is FQDESV (reference sequence). CDR3 sequence reads: CASSLRSSGNRMADTQYF. The CDR3 DNA reads as TGTGCCAGCAGCTTAAGGTCTAGCGGGAATAGAATGGCAGATACGCAGTATTTT.

This clonotype occurred many times. The CDR3 DNA reads as TGTGCCACCAGCAGAGATTCCCTTATGGGGTTCACAGGCTACGAGCAGTACTTC. Its translation is CATSRDSLMGFTGYEQYF. The V call is TRBV15, the J call TRBJ2-7; weak D call: TRBD1 (5 bases). The CDR3 contains 18 residues. The germline V gene encodes CDR1 LNHNV and CDR2 YYDKDF (reference sequence). Trimming pared 0 bases from V and 3 bases from J, leaving 21 bases between.

Concerning this clonotype: At one boundary the junction diverges from the germline segment, which might be a read error. V is TRBV5-1 and J is TRBJ1-1; 8 bases map to TRBD1. The germline gives CDR1 SGHRS, CDR2 YFSETQ. The CDR3 is 15 residues long. The CDR3 DNA sequence: TGCGCCAGCAGCTTGTCAGGACAGGGCGGCACTGAAGTTTTCTTT. Its protein is CASSLSGQGGTEVFF.

This chain joins TRBV7-9 and TRBJ2-3, with 9 bases identical to TRBD1. Germline lookup yields CDR1 SEHNR and CDR2 FQNEAQ (reference sequence). The CDR3 has 14 amino acids. With 3 bases clipped from V and 5 bases from J, the junction kept 3 bases outside the gene matches. In DNA, the CDR3 is TGTGCCAGCAGCTTCGGGACAGGGAAAGATACGCAGTATTTT. It encodes CASSFGTGKDTQYF. Drawing the rest from reference TRBV7-9 and TRBJ2-3, the complete variable domain is DTGVSQNPRHKITKRGQNVTFRCDPISEHNRLYWYRQTLGQGPEFLTYFQNEAQLEKSRLLSDRFSAERPKGSFSTLEIQRTEQGDSAMYLCASSFGTGKDTQYFGPGTRLTVL.

In its sample, this clonotype was seen a few times. The V and J genes are TRBV24-1 and TRBJ2-1; 7 bases are a match to TRBD2. V was clipped by 5 bases and J by 0 bases; unmatched bases: 3. The CDR3 covers 15 residues. Germline V gene data show CDR1 as KGHDR and CDR2 as SFDVKD. The CDR3 bases are TGTGCCACCAGTGGGGGGAGGGGCTCCTACAATGAGCAGTTCTTC. Protein sequence: CATSGGRGSYNEQFF.

CDR3 in amino acids: CASAGERLLKDEQYF. The CDR3 DNA sequence: TGTGCCAGCGCGGGGGAGAGGCTTCTGAAAGACGAGCAGTACTTC. This chain uses TRBV2 with TRBJ2-7, with 7 bases aligning to TRBD2. The trim removed 8 bases at V and 5 bases at J, leaving 15 bases unmatched. The CDR3 runs 15 residues. The V gene's germline CDR1 is SNHLY and CDR2 FYNNEI.

This chain connects TRBV10-3 to TRBJ2-3; TRBD1 matches at 10 bases. Germline V lookup: CDR1 ENHRY, CDR2 SYGVKD. The CDR3 has 16 residues. The J segment lost 2 bases and the V segment lost 6 bases, leaving 8 bases of the junction unmatched. This CDR3 reads CAIRPGTGAPTDTQYF. As DNA, the CDR3 is TGTGCCATCAGACCAGGGACAGGGGCCCCCACAGATACGCAGTATTTT.